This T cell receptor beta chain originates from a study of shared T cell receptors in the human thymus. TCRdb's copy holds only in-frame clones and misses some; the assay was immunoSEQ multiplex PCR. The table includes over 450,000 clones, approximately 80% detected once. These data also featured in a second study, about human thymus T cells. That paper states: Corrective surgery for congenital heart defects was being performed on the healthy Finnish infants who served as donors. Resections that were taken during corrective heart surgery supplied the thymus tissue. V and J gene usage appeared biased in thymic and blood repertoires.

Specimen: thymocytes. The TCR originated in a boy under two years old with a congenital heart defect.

CDR3 protein: CASSQGLAGAYEQYF. DNA of the CDR3: TGTGCCAGCAGCCAGGGGCTAGCGGGGGCCTACGAGCAGTACTTC. The chain has TRBV11-1 and TRBJ2-7, with 10 bases aligning to TRBD2. In germline, CDR1 is SGHAT, CDR2 FQDESV (reference sequence). This CDR3 has 15 residues. Trimming cost V 5 bases and J 2 bases; bases outside gene matches: 6. Full variable domain (remainder filled in from reference TRBV11-1 and TRBJ2-7): EAEVAQSPRYKITEKSQAVAFWCDPISGHATLYWYRQILGQGPELLVQFQDESVVDDSQLPKDRFSAERLKGVDSTLKIQPAELGDSAMYLCASSQGLAGAYEQYFGPGTRLTVT.